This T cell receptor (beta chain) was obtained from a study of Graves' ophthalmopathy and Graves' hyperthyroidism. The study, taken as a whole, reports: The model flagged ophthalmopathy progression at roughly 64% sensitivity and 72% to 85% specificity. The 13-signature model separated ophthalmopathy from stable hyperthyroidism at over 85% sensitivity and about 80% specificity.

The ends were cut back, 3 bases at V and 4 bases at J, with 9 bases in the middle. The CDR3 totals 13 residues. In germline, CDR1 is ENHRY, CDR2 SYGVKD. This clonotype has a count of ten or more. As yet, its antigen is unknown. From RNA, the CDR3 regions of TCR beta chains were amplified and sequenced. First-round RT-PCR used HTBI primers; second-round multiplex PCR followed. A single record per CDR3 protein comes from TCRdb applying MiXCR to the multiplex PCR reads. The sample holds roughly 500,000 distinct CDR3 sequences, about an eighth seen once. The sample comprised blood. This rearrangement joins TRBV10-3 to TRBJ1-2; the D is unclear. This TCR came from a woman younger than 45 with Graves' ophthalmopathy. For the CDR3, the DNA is TGTGCCATCAGTGATGCGGGGAGCTATGGCTACACCTTC. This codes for CAISDAGSYGYTF.